This entry lists 18 T cell receptor beta chains sequenced from one sample in a study of control samples from healthy donors and cancer patients. TCRdb keeps only in-frame clones here, not all; method: immunoSEQ multiplex PCR. Here the sample spans 30,000 to 35,000 clones, approximately 94% being singletons. Sequenced input: blood. The receptors shown here come from a man in his 60s in good health.

V usage is TRBV10-3 and J usage is TRBJ2-3; no firm D call. Germline V gene sequence: CDR1 ENHRY, CDR2 SYGVKD. This CDR3 region has 15 residues. Trimming removed 2 bases at V and 3 bases at J, with 12 bases between. The CDR3 DNA is TGTGCCATCAGTGAGAAGTCTACGGCTACAGATACGCAGTATTTT. This codes for CAISEKSTATDTQYF.

The CDR3 DNA reads TGCGCCAGCAGCCTAACTTCAGGGGTTATGAACTATGGCTACACCTTC. Translated: CASSLTSGVMNYGYTF. The genes are TRBV5-1 and TRBJ1-2; maybe TRBD1 (6 bases). This CDR3 is built from 16 residues. In germline, CDR1 is SGHRS, CDR2 YFSETQ. V lost 4 bases to trimming and J lost 2 bases, with 18 bases between them.

CDR3: CASSTNNPGRGSEAFF. Written as DNA, the CDR3 is TGTGCCAGCAGCACCAACAACCCGGGGCGGGGGTCTGAAGCTTTCTTT. The V and J genes are TRBV7-8 and TRBJ1-1, with a tentative D call TRBD1 (5 bases). The CDR3 is 16 residues long. Germline V gives CDR1 SGHVS, CDR2 FQNEAQ. The germline V and J ends were trimmed by 5 bases and 6 bases, with 22 bases remaining between them.

The CDR3 here is CASSLSSGYTF. The CDR3 nucleotides read TGTGCCAGCAGCTTGAGTAGTGGCTACACCTTC. The chain combines TRBV5-6 with TRBJ1-2; no definite D call. V was cut by 1 base and J by 7 bases, with 5 bases left in between. Germline values: CDR1 SGHDT, CDR2 YYEEEE. The CDR3 spans 11 residues.

The chain carries TRBV10-2 and TRBJ1-1; 8 nucleotides agree with TRBD1. The V gene end was trimmed by 0 bases and the J gene end by 10 bases; junction bases not matched to a gene: 7. Germline assignment: CDR1 WSHSY and CDR2 SAAADI. The CDR3 is made up of 14 amino acids. The CDR3 loop is CASSESGQGRVAFF. CDR3 coding DNA: TGCGCCAGCAGTGAGTCCGGACAGGGTCGGGTAGCTTTCTTT.

The chain has TRBV4-3 and TRBJ1-1, with D unresolved. Germline V gives CDR1 LGHNA, CDR2 YSLEER. Deletions cut 4 bases from V and 3 bases from J, with 15 bases between. The CDR3 runs 15 residues. CDR3: CASSPVRGEDTEAFF. The DNA for the CDR3 is TGCGCCAGCAGCCCAGTACGGGGAGAAGACACTGAAGCTTTCTTT.

The chain couples TRBV12-3 or TRBV12-4 to TRBJ2-5; D remains ambiguous. The CDR3 consists of 11 residues. The V and J ends lost 2 bases and 3 bases respectively, with 1 base between them. The CDR3: CASSLKETQYF. Here the CDR3 DNA reads TGTGCCAGCAGTTTAAAAGAGACCCAGTACTTC.

This chain connects TRBV7-2 to TRBJ2-2, with 7 bases fitting TRBD1. J gave up 3 bases and V 0 bases, and 1 base lay outside the gene matches. The CDR3 is 15 amino acids. CDR1 SGHTA and CDR2 FQGNSA come from the germline V gene. In DNA, the CDR3 is TGTGCCAGCAGCTTAGCGGGGACAGACACCGGGGAGCTGTTTTTT. Residues: CASSLAGTDTGELFF.

The chain couples TRBV3-1 (or the pseudogene TRBV3-2) to TRBJ1-2, with a possible D match to TRBD1 (5 bases). Germline CDR1 and CDR2: LGHDT and YNNKEL (reference sequence). CDR3 size: 15 residues. The germline V and J ends were trimmed by 1 base and 2 bases, with 11 bases remaining between them. CDR3 protein: CASSQAHGANYGYTF. CDR3 DNA: TGTGCCAGCAGCCAAGCCCACGGGGCGAACTATGGCTACACCTTC.

The chain couples TRBV11-1 to TRBJ2-3, with a weak D call TRBD2 (6 bases). Trimming shortened V by 5 bases and J by 0 bases, and 12 bases separated the two germline ends. Germline CDR1 is SGHAT and CDR2 is FQDESV (reference sequence). The CDR3 is made up of 15 amino acids. The DNA of the CDR3 is TGTGCCAGCAGCCCCAGCGGGCTTAGCACAGATACGCAGTATTTT. Translation gives CASSPSGLSTDTQYF.

J is TRBJ1-4 and V is TRBV24-1; D not certain. The CDR3 spans 17 residues. CDR1 is KGHDR and CDR2 is SFDVKD in the germline V gene. Trimming stripped 3 bases from V and 0 bases from J, with 13 bases between. The CDR3 spells CATSDPLGPATNEKLFF. CDR3 bases: TGTGCCACCAGTGATCCTCTCGGACCGGCAACTAATGAAAAACTGTTTTTT.

This clone has just one count. The rearrangement uses TRBV5-1 and TRBJ2-1; 10 nucleotides align to TRBD2. Trimming at V came to 0 bases and at J to 7 bases, leaving 4 bases not matched to a gene. The CDR3 spans 15 residues. Germline loops: CDR1 SGHRS, CDR2 YFSETQ. CDR3 in DNA: TGCGCCAGCAGCTTGGCAGCGGGGGGGCCGAATGAGCAGTTCTTC. Translated: CASSLAAGGPNEQFF.

The chain joins TRBV27 to TRBJ1-2; a possible D gene is TRBD1 (6 bases). The CDR3 spans 14 residues. The germline V gene has CDR1 MNHEY and CDR2 SMNVEV (reference sequence). V was trimmed by 6 bases and J by 0 bases, leaving 11 bases between them. This chain's CDR3 is CASRRDIPNYGYTF. In nucleotides, the CDR3 is TGTGCCAGCAGAAGGGACATTCCTAACTATGGCTACACCTTC.

V and J are TRBV28 and TRBJ1-1; 8 bases line up with TRBD1. Trimming at V came to 4 bases and at J to 11 bases, leaving 6 bases not matched to a gene. Looked up from germline, CDR1 is MDHEN and CDR2 is SYDVKM. This CDR3 is 12 amino acids long. The CDR3 DNA is TGTGCCAGCAGTTCAGGGGGCGCGGCCGCTTTCTTT. Encoded protein: CASSSGGAAAFF.

The rearrangement links TRBV6-2 or TRBV6-3 to TRBJ1-6; possibly TRBD1 for D (5 bases). Germline assignment: CDR1 MNHEY and CDR2 SVGEGT. Trimming took off 4 bases at V and 14 bases at J, with 12 bases between the two ends. The CDR3 is 12 residues long. The CDR3 region is CASSFPGPTLHF. Here the CDR3 DNA reads TGTGCCAGCAGTTTTCCGGGACCGACCCTCCACTTT.

The V and J genes are TRBV7-9 and TRBJ1-1, with a tentative D call TRBD1 (6 bases). In germline, CDR1 is SEHNR, CDR2 FQNEAQ (reference sequence). Between the trimmed V and J ends, which lost 6 bases and 1 base, there was a span of 12 bases. The CDR3 spans 14 residues. CDR3 in DNA: TGTGCCAGCAGTCGACAGGCCCCGAACACTGAAGCTTTCTTT. It encodes CASSRQAPNTEAFF.

V is TRBV5-5 and J is TRBJ1-1, with D perhaps TRBD1 (5 bases). Germline lookup yields CDR1 SGHKS and CDR2 YYEKEE (reference sequence). The CDR3 sequence is 13 residues long. The V end was cut by 3 bases, the J end by 4 bases, with 10 bases between. The CDR3 loop is CASSSSGTTEAFF. As DNA, the CDR3 is TGTGCCAGCAGCTCTTCAGGGACCACTGAAGCTTTCTTT.

V is TRBV7-9 and J is TRBJ1-1; 7 bases agree with TRBD1. V dropped 5 bases and J dropped 1; count of bases not matched to a gene: 4. Germline loops: CDR1 SEHNR, CDR2 FQNEAQ (reference sequence). This CDR3 is 14 amino acids long. In nucleotides, the CDR3 is TGTGCCAGCAGCATCAGGGGGGCGAACACTGAAGCTTTCTTT. This codes for CASSIRGANTEAFF.